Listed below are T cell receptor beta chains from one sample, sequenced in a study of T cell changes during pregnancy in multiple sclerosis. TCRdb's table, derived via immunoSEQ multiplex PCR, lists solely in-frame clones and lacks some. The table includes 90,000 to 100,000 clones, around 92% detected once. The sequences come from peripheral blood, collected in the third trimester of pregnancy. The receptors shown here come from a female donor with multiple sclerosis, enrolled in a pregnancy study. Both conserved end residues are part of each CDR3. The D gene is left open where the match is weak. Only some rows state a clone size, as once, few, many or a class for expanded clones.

TGTGCCAGCAGCTTCGCAGGGATACAGAACACCGGGGAGCTGTTTTTT | CASSFAGIQNTGELFF | - | TRBJ2-2 | TRBV7-3 | -
TGTGCCAGCAGTTACGGGAGGACAACAGATACGCAGTATTTT | CASSYGRTTDTQYF | TRBD2 | TRBJ2-3 | TRBV27 | -
TGTGCCAGCAGTTACTCGACAGGGGGAGGTGAGACCCAGTACTTC | CASSYSTGGGETQYF | TRBD1 | TRBJ2-5 | TRBV6-5 | -
TGCAGTGCCCGAGCGGGAGATACGCAGTATTTT | CSARAGDTQYF | - | TRBJ2-3 | TRBV20-1 | -
TGTGCCAGCACCAGGGGATATAGCAATCAGCCCCAGCATTTT | CASTRGYSNQPQHF | - | TRBJ1-5 | TRBV2 | -
TGCGCCAGCAGCCAAGCCCTACCGACAGGGAGGAAGCGGTTC | CASSQALPTGRKRF | TRBD1 | TRBJ1-2 | TRBV4-3 | once
TGTGCCAGCAGCATGACAGTGTACCAAGAGACCCAGTACTTC | CASSMTVYQETQYF | - | TRBJ2-5 | TRBV6-1 | -
TGTGCCAGCAGCTTAAGGGAGCAAACCTCTGGGGCCAACGTCCTGACTTTC | CASSLREQTSGANVLTF | - | TRBJ2-6 | TRBV7-3 | -
TGTGCCAGCAGTGGGACAAGCAAAGGGAGGTTTGGCTACACCTTC | CASSGTSKGRFGYTF | - | TRBJ1-2 | TRBV25-1 | -
TGTGCCAGCAGCGTAGAGCTAGGACTGTACAATGAGCAGTTCTTC | CASSVELGLYNEQFF | - | TRBJ2-1 | TRBV9 | -
TGCGCCAGCAGCTCCGGGACAGGGGGCTACACCTTC | CASSSGTGGYTF | TRBD1 | TRBJ1-2 | TRBV5-1 | -
TGTGCCAGCAGCTCAACCCGGACTAGCGGGAGACGTACAGATACGCAGTATTTT | CASSSTRTSGRRTDTQYF | TRBD2 | TRBJ2-3 | TRBV5-6 | -
TGTGCCAGCAGTTCATACAGGGGTACGGAGACCCAGTACTTC | CASSSYRGTETQYF | TRBD1 | TRBJ2-5 | TRBV27 | -
TGCGCCAGCAGCCAAGAGGCAAGGGGGCGAGGCACTGAAGCTTTCTTT | CASSQEARGRGTEAFF | TRBD1 | TRBJ1-1 | TRBV4-3 | -
TGTGCCAGCTCACCGAGGGATCTCGGCTCCTACAATGAGCAGTTCTTC | CASSPRDLGSYNEQFF | - | TRBJ2-1 | TRBV18 | -
TGCGCCAGCAAGGCGACTAGCGGCCCGTACAATGAGCAGTTCTTC | CASKATSGPYNEQFF | TRBD2 | TRBJ2-1 | TRBV4-3 | -
TGTGCCAGCAGCCAAGATTTGGCTAGCGGGGGTAGCACAGATACGCAGTATTTT | CASSQDLASGGSTDTQYF | TRBD2 | TRBJ2-3 | TRBV4-2 | few
TGTGCCAGTAGTGAAACCGGGACTAGGGGGTACGAGCAGTACTTC | CASSETGTRGYEQYF | TRBD2 | TRBJ2-7 | TRBV19 | -
TGCGCCAGCAGCCCGCCGGGAAGTCAAGAGACCCAGTACTTC | CASSPPGSQETQYF | - | TRBJ2-5 | TRBV5-1 | -
TGCAGCGTTGGGCCCCCCAACGGGGAGCTGTTTTTT | CSVGPPNGELFF | - | TRBJ2-2 | TRBV29-1 | -
TGTGCCAGCAGCCAGACAGGCTACGAGCAGTACTTC | CASSQTGYEQYF | - | TRBJ2-7 | TRBV25-1 | -
TGTGCCAGCAGTTTAGGTGTAGGTTCGGGCTACGAGCAGTACTTC | CASSLGVGSGYEQYF | - | TRBJ2-7 | TRBV27 | -
TGTGCCAGCAGTCCCCTCCCGTACAATCAGCCCCAGCATTTT | CASSPLPYNQPQHF | - | TRBJ1-5 | TRBV28 | -
TGTGCCAGCAGTTACTCGAGTACTAGCGCCTACGAGCAGTACTTC | CASSYSSTSAYEQYF | TRBD2 | TRBJ2-7 | TRBV6-6 | -
TGTGCCAGCAGCTTGGGCCAGGGCCAATCCTACGAGCAGTACTTC | CASSLGQGQSYEQYF | - | TRBJ2-7 | TRBV5-4 | -
TGTGCCAGCAGTCTGGAGGGCGCGAGGACCGGGGAGCTGTTTTTT | CASSLEGARTGELFF | - | TRBJ2-2 | TRBV6-6 | -
TGTGCCAGCAGTCCAACAGGTATATTCGCCAATGAGCAGTTCTTC | CASSPTGIFANEQFF | - | TRBJ2-1 | TRBV25-1 | -
TGTGCCAGCAGTTTGTTGGACAGAACAGATACGCAGTATTTT | CASSLLDRTDTQYF | - | TRBJ2-3 | TRBV27 | -
TGCGCCAGCAGCGGGACAGGGGCCGTTTATGGCTACACCTTC | CASSGTGAVYGYTF | TRBD1 | TRBJ1-2 | TRBV5-1 | once
TGTGCCAGCAGCGGAGTGCCCATGAACACTGAAGCTTTCTTT | CASSGVPMNTEAFF | - | TRBJ1-1 | TRBV11-1 | -
TGCGCCAGCAGCCTGTCGGTGTCGGGAGTTAGATACTTC | CASSLSVSGVRYF | - | TRBJ2-7 | TRBV5-1 | -
TGTGCCAGCAGCTTACCGGGTCGCGAGACCCAGTACTTC | CASSLPGRETQYF | - | TRBJ2-5 | TRBV5-6 | -
TGTGCCATCAGTGGACTAGCGGGAGAGGGTACGCAGTATTTT | CAISGLAGEGTQYF | TRBD2 | TRBJ2-3 | TRBV10-3 | -
TGTGCCAGCAGCTTCTGGACTAGCTACAATGAGCAGTTCTTC | CASSFWTSYNEQFF | TRBD2 | TRBJ2-1 | TRBV13 | -
TGTGCCAGCAGAGGGGGCTACACTGAAGCTTTCTTT | CASRGGYTEAFF | TRBD1 | TRBJ1-1 | TRBV27 | -
TGTGCCACCAGCAGGGACAGGGGGAACGAGCAGTACTTC | CATSRDRGNEQYF | TRBD1 | TRBJ2-7 | TRBV15 | -
TGTGCCAGCAGTCTAGGACTCCTGGGGGAGCAGTACTTC | CASSLGLLGEQYF | - | TRBJ2-7 | TRBV6-5 | -
TGTGCCAGCAGCCTGAGGAGGACAGGCGCGAACACCGGGGAGCTGTTTTTT | CASSLRRTGANTGELFF | TRBD1 | TRBJ2-2 | TRBV5-6 | -
TGCAGCGTTGCGGCCGGAGGGTACAATGAGCAGTTCTTC | CSVAAGGYNEQFF | - | TRBJ2-1 | TRBV29-1 | -
TGCAGCGTCGAACAGGAGCAGTTCTTC | CSVEQEQFF | - | TRBJ2-1 | TRBV29-1 | -
TGTGCCAGCAGCTACCTCGGGACTAGCGGGACCTATGAGCAGTTCTTC | CASSYLGTSGTYEQFF | TRBD2 | TRBJ2-1 | TRBV13 | -
TGCGCCAGCAGTGGGGATGGGACAGGGAAAACTAATGAAAAACTGTTTTTT | CASSGDGTGKTNEKLFF | TRBD1 | TRBJ1-4 | TRBV10-1 | -
TGTGCCAGCGTCTCGGTGAACACTGAAGCTTTCTTT | CASVSVNTEAFF | - | TRBJ1-1 | TRBV28 | -
TGTGCCAGTAGGATGCGAGCGGGGGCGGTTGAAGCTTTCTTT | CASRMRAGAVEAFF | - | TRBJ1-1 | TRBV19 | -